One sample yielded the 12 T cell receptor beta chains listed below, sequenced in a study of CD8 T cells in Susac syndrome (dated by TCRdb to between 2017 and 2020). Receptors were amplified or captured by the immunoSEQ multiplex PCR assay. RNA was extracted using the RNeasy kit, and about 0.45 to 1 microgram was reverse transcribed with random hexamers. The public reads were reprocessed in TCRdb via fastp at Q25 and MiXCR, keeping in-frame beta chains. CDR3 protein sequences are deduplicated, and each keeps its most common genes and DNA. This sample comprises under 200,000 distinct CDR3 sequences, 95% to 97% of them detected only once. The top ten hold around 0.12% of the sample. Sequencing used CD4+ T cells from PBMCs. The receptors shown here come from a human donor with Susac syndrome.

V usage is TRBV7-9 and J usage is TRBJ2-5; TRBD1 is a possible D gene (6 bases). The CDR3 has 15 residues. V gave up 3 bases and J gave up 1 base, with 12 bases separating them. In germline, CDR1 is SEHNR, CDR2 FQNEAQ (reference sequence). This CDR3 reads CASSLILGGQETQYF. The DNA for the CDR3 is TGTGCCAGCAGCTTGATTCTAGGGGGCCAAGAGACCCAGTACTTC.

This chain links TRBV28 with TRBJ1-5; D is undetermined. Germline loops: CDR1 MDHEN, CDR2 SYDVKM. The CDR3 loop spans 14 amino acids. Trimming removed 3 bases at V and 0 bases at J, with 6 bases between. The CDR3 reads CASSFAYSNQPQHF. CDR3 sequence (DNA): TGTGCCAGCAGTTTTGCTTATAGCAATCAGCCCCAGCATTTT.

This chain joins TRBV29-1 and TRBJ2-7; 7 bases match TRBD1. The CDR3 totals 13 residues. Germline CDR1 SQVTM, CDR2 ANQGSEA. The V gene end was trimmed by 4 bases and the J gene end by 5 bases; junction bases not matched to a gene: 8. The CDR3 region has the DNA TGCAGCGTTGCGCCTACGACAGGGCACGAGCAGTACTTC. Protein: CSVAPTTGHEQYF.

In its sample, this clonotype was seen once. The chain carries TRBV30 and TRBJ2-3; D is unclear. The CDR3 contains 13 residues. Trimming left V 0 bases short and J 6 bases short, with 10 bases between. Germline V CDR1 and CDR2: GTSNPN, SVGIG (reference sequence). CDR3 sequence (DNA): TGTGCCTGGAGTGTCCGGCCGTCTGATACGCAGTATTTT. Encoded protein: CAWSVRPSDTQYF.

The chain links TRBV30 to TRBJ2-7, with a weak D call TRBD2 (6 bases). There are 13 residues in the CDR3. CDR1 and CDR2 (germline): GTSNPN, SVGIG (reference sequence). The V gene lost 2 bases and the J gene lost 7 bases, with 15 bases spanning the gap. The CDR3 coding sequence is TGTGCCTGGAGTCCTGGGGGGATTTGGGAGCAGTACTTC. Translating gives CAWSPGGIWEQYF.

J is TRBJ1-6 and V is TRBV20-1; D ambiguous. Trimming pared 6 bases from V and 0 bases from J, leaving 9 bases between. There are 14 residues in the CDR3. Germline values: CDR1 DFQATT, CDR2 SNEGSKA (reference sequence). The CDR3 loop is CSAGGRSYNSPLHF. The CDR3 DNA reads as TGCAGTGCCGGTGGGCGCTCCTATAATTCACCCCTCCACTTT.

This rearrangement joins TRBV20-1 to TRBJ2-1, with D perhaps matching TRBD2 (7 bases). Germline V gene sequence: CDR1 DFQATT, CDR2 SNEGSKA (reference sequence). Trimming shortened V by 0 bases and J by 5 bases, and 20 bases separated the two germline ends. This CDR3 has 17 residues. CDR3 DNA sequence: TGCAGTGCTAGAGATTCAAGAGGGGGGACTATTGACAATGAGCAGTTCTTC. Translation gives CSARDSRGGTIDNEQFF.

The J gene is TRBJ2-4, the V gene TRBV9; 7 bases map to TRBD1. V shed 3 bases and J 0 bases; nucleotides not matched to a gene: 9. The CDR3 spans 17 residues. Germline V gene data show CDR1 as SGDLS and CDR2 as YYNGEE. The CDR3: CASSATTGASAKNIQYF. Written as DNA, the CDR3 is TGTGCCAGCAGCGCAACCACAGGGGCCTCAGCCAAAAACATTCAGTACTTC.

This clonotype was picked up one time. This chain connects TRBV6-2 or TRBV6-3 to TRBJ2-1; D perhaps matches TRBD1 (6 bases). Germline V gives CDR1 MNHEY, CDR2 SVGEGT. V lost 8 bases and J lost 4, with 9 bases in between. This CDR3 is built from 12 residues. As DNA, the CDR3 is TGTGCCAGCGGACAGAGGTACAATGAGCAGTTCTTC. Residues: CASGQRYNEQFF.

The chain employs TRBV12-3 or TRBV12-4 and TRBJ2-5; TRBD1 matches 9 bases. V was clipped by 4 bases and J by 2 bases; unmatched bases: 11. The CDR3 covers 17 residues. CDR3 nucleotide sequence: TGTGCCAGCAGTTCAAGGACAGGGGTGATCCCTCAAGAGACCCAGTACTTC. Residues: CASSSRTGVIPQETQYF.

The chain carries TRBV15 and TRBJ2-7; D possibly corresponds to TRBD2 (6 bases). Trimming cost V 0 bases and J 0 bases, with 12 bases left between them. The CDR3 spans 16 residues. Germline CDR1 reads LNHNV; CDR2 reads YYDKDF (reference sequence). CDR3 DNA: TGTGCCACCAGCAGAGATGGGCGAGCGGGCTCCTACGAGCAGTACTTC. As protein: CATSRDGRAGSYEQYF.

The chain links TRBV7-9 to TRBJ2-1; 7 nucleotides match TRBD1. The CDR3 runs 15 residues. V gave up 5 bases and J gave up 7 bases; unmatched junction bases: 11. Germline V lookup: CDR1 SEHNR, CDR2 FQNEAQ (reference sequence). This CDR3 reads CASSPQGQNGNEQFF. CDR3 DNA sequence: TGTGCCAGCAGCCCCCAGGGACAGAATGGGAATGAGCAGTTCTTC.